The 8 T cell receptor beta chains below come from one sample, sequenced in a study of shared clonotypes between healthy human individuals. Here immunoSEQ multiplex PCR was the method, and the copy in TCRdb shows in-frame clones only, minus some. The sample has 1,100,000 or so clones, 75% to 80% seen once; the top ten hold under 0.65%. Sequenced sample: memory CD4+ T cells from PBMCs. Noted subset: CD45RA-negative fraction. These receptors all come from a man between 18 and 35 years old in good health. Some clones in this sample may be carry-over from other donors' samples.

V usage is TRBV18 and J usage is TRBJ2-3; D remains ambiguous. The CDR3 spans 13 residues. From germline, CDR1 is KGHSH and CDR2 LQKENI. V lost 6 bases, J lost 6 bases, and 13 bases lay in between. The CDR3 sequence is CASSRAQGDTQYF. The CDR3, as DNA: TGTGCCAGCTCTCGGGCGCAAGGGGATACGCAGTATTTT.

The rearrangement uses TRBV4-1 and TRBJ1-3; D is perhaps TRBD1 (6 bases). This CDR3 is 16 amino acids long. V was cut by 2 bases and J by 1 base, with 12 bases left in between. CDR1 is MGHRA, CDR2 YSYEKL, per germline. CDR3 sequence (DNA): TGCGCCAGCAGCCAAAAGGACAGACTTTCTGGAAACACCATATATTTT. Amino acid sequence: CASSQKDRLSGNTIYF.

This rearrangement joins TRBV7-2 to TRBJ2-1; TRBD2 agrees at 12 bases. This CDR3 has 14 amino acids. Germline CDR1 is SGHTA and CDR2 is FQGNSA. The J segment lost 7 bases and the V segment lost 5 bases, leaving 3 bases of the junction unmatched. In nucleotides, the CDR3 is TGTGCCAGCAGCAGACTAGCGGGAGCGAATGAGCAGTTCTTC. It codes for CASSRLAGANEQFF. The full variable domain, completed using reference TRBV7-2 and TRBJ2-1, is GAGVSQSPSNKVTEKGKDVELRCDPISGHTALYWYRQSLGQGLEFLIYFQGNSAPDKSGLPSDRFSAERTGGSVSTLTIQRTQQEDSAVYLCASSRLAGANEQFFGPGTRLTVL.

The CDR3 is CASSQSAGGETQYF. For the CDR3, the DNA is TGTGCCAGCAGCCAATCTGCCGGGGGGGAGACCCAGTACTTC. The chain uses TRBV16 and TRBJ2-5; 7 nucleotides align to TRBD2. Germline values: CDR1 KGHSY, CDR2 FQNENV. The CDR3 length is 14 residues. Trimming at V came to 0 bases and at J to 5 bases, leaving 3 bases not matched to a gene.

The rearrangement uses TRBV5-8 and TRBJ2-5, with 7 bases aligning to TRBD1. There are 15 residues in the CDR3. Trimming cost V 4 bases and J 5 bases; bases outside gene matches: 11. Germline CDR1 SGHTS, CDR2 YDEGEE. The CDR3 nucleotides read TGTGCCAGCAGCCGAAGGGGGCTGGGGGTGGAGACCCAGTACTTC. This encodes CASSRRGLGVETQYF.

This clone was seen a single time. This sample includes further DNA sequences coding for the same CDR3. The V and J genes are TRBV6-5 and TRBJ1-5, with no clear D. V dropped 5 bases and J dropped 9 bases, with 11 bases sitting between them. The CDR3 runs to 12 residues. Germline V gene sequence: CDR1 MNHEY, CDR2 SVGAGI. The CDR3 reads CASSRPRGPQHF. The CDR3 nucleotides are TGTGCCAGCAGTCGACCACGAGGGCCCCAGCATTTT.

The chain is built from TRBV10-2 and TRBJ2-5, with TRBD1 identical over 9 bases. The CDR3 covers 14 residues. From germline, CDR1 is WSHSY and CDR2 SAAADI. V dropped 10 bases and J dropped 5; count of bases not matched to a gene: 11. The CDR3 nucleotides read TGCGCCAACCAGGACAGGGGATGGGAGGAGACCCAGTACTTC. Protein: CANQDRGWEETQYF.

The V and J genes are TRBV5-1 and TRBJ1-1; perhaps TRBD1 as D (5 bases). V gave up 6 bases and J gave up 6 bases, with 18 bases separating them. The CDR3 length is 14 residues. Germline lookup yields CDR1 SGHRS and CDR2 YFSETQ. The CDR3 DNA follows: TGCGCCAGCACCCGGGGGACCGGGGGACCTGAAGCTTTCTTT. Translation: CASTRGTGGPEAFF.